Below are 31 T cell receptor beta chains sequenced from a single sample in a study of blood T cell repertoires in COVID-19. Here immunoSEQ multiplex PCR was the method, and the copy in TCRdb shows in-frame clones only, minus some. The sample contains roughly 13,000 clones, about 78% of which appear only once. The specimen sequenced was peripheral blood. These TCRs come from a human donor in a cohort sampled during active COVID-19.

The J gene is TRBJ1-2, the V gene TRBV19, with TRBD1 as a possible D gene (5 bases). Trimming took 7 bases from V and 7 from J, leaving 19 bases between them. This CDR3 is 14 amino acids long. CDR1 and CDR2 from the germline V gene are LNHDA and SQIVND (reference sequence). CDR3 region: CASKRGQVTGGYTF. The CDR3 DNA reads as TGTGCCAGTAAAAGAGGTCAAGTAACAGGTGGCTACACCTTC.

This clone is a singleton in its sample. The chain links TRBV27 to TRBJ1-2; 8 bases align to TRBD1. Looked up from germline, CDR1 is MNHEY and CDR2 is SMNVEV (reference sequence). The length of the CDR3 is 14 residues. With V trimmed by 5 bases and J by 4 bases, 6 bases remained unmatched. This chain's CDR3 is CASSTRGQVYGYTF. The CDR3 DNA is TGTGCCAGCAGTACCCGGGGACAGGTCTATGGCTACACCTTC.

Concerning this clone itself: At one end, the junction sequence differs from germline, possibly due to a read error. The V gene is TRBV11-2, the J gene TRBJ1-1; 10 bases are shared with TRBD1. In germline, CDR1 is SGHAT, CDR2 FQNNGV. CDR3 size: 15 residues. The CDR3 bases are TGTGCCAGCAGCGTAGATAGGGACAGGGGAACTGAAGCTTTCTTT. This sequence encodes CASSVDRDRGTEAFF.

The CDR3: CASSGQGPGSPLHF. CDR3 in DNA: TGTGCCAGCAGTGGACAGGGTCCGGGATCACCCCTCCACTTT. This rearrangement joins TRBV6-2 or TRBV6-3 to TRBJ1-6, with 8 bases lining up with TRBD1. Germline V gene data show CDR1 as MNHEY and CDR2 as SVGEGT. CDR3 length: 14 amino acids. J was trimmed by 10 bases and V by 5 bases; bases with no gene match: 7.

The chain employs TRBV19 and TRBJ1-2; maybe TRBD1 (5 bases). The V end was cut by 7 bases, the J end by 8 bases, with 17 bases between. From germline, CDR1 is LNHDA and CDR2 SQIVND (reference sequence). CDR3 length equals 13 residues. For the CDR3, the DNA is TGTGCCAGTACAAGGGGATGGGCCACCGGCTACACCTTC. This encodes CASTRGWATGYTF.

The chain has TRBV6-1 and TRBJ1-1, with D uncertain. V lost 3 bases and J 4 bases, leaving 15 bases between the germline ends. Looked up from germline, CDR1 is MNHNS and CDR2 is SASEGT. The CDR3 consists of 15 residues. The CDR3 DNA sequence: TGTGCCAGCAGTGATGTCAGGTCAAGTGGCACTGAAGCTTTCTTT. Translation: CASSDVRSSGTEAFF.

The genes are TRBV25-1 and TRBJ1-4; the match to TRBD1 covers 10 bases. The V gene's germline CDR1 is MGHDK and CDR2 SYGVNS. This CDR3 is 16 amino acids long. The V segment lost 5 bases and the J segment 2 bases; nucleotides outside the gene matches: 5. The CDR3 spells CASSIDRGRTNEKLFF. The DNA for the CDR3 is TGTGCCAGCAGTATAGACAGGGGGCGGACTAATGAAAAACTGTTTTTT.

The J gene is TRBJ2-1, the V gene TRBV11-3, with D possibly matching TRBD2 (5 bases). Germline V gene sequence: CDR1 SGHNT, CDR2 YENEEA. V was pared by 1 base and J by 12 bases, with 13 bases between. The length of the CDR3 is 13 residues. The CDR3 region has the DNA TGTGCCAGCAGCTTAGGATTTGCTAGCTTGCAGTTCTTC. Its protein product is CASSLGFASLQFF.

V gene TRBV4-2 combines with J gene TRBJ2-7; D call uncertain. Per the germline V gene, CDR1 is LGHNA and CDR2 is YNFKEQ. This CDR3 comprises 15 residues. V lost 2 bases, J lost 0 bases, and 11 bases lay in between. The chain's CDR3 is CASSQIGQISYEQYF. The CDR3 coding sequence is TGTGCCAGCAGCCAAATTGGCCAAATCTCCTACGAGCAGTACTTC.

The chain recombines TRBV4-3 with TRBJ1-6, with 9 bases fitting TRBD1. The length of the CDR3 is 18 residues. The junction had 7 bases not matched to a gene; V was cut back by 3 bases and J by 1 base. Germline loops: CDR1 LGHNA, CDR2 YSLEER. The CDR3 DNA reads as TGCGCCAGCAGCCAGGACAGGGGATTTACGTCCTATAATTCACCCCTCCACTTT. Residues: CASSQDRGFTSYNSPLHF.

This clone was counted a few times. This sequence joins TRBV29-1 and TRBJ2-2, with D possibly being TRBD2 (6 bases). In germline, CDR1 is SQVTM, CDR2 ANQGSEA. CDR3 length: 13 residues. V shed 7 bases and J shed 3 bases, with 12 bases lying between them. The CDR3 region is CSAPWGDTGELFF. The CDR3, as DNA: TGCAGCGCCCCGTGGGGGGACACCGGGGAGCTGTTTTTT.

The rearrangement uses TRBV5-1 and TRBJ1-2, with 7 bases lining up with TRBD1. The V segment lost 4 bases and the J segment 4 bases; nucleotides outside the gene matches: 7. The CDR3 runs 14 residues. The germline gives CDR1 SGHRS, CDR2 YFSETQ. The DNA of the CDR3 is TGCGCCAGCAGCACCGGACAGGCCTCCTATGGCTACACCTTC. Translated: CASSTGQASYGYTF.

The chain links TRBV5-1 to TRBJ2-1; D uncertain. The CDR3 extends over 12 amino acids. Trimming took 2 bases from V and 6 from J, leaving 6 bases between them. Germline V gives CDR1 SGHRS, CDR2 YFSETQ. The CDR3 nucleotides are TGCGCCAGCAGCTTTTCAGGCAATGAGCAGTTCTTC. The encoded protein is CASSFSGNEQFF.

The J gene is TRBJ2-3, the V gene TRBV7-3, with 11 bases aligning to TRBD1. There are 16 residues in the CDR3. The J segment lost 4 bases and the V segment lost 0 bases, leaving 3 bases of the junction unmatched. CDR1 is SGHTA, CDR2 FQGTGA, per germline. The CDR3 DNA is TGTGCCAGCAGCTTAACGGGGACAGGGGGGTCAGATACGCAGTATTTT. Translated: CASSLTGTGGSDTQYF.

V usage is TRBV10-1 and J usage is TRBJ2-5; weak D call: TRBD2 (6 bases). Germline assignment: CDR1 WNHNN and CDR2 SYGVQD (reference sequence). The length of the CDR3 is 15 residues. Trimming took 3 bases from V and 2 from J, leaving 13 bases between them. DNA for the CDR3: TGCGCCAGCAGTGAAGTAGCCGGGGGTCAAGAGACCCAGTACTTC. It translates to CASSEVAGGQETQYF.

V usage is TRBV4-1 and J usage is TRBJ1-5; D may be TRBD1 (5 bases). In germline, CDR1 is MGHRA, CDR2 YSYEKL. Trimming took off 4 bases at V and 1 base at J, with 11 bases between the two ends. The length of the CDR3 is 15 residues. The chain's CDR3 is CASSLWEGSNQPQHF. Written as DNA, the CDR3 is TGCGCCAGCAGCCTATGGGAGGGGAGCAATCAGCCCCAGCATTTT.

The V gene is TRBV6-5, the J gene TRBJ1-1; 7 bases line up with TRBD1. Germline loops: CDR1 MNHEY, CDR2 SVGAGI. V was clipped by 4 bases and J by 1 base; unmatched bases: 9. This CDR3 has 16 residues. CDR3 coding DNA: TGTGCCAGCAGTTTCAACCCCCGGACAGGGAACACTGAAGCTTTCTTT. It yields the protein CASSFNPRTGNTEAFF.

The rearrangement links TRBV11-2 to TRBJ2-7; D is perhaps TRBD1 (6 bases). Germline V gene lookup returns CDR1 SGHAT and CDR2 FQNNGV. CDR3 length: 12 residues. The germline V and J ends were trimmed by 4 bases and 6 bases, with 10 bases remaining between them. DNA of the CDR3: TGTGCCAGCAGCTCTCCAGGGGTCGAGCAGTACTTC. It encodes CASSSPGVEQYF.

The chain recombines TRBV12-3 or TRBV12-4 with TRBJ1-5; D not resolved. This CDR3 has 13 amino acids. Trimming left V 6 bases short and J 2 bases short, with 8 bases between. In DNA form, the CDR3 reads TGTGCCAGCAGGCCTACAGGCAATCAGCCCCAGCATTTT. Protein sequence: CASRPTGNQPQHF.

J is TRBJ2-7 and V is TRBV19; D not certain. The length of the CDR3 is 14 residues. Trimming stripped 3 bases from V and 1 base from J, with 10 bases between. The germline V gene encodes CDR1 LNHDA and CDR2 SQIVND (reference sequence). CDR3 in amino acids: CASSIISGSYEQYF. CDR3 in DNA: TGTGCCAGTAGTATTATCTCCGGGTCCTACGAGCAGTACTTC.

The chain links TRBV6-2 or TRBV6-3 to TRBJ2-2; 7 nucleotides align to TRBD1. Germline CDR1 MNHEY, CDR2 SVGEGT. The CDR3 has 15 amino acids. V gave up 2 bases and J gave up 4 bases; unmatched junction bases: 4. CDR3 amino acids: CASSYLSGGTGELFF. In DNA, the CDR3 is TGTGCCAGCAGTTACCTTTCAGGGGGCACCGGGGAGCTGTTTTTT.

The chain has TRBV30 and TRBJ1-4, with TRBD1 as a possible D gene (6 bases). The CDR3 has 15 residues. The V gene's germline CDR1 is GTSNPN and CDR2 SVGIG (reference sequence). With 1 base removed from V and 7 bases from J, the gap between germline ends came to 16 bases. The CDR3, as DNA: TGTGCCTGGAGTGAGACAGGAAGCGGGGGTGAAAAACTGTTTTTT. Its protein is CAWSETGSGGEKLFF.

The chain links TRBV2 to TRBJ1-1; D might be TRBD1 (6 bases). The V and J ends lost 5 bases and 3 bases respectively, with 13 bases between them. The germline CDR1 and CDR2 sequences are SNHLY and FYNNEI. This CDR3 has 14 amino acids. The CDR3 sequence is CASSTQGLDTEAFF. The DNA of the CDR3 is TGTGCCAGCAGTACTCAGGGGCTCGACACTGAAGCTTTCTTT.

The CDR3 DNA is TGTGCCAGCAGTTTGAGCAATAACTATGGCTACACCTTC. Translation: CASSLSNNYGYTF. The rearrangement uses TRBV12-3 or TRBV12-4 and TRBJ1-2; D is ambiguous. This CDR3 spans 13 amino acids. The V gene lost 3 bases and the J gene lost 1 base, with 6 bases spanning the gap.

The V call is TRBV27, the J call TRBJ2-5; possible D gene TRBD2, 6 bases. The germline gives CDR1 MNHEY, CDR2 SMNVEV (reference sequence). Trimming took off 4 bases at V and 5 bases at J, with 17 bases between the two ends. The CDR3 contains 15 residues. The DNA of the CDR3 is TGTGCCAGCAGTTCGGATGAGGCGGGGTATGAGACCCAGTACTTC. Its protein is CASSSDEAGYETQYF.

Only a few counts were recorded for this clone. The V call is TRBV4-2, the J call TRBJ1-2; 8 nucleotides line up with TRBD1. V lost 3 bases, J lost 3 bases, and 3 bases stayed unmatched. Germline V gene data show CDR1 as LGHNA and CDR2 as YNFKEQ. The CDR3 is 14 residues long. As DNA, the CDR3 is TGTGCCAGCAGCCACATGACAGGGGACTATGGCTACACCTTC. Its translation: CASSHMTGDYGYTF.

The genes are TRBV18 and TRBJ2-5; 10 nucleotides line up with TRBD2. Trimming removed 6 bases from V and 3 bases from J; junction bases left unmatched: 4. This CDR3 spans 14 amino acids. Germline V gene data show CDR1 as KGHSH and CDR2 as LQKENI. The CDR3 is CASSRGLAKETQYF. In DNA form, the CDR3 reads TGTGCCAGCTCCCGGGGACTAGCGAAAGAGACCCAGTACTTC.

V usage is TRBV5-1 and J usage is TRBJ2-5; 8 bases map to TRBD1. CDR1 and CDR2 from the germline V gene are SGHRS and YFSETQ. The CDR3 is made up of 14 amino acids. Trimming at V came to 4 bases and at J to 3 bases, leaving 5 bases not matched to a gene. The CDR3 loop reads CASSGNRGEETQYF. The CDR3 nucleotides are TGCGCCAGCAGCGGAAACAGGGGGGAAGAGACCCAGTACTTC.

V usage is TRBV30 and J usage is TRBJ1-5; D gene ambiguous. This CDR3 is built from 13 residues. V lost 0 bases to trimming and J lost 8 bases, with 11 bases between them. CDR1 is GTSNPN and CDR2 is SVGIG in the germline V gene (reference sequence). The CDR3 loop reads CAWSVGWREPQHF. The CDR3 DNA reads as TGTGCCTGGAGTGTAGGATGGAGGGAGCCCCAGCATTTT.

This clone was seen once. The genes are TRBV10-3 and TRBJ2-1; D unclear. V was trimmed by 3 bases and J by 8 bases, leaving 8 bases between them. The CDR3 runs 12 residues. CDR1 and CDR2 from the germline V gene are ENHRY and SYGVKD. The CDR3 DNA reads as TGTGCCATCAGTGATTCCGCGGATGAGCAGTTCTTC. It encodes CAISDSADEQFF.

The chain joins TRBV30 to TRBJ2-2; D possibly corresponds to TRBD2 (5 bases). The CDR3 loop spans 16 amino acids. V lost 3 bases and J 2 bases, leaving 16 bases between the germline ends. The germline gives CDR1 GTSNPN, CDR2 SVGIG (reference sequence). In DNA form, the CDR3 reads TGTGCCTGGAGCAGTGCGGCCGGGATTAACACCGGGGAGCTGTTTTTT. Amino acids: CAWSSAAGINTGELFF.